The 17 T cell receptor beta chains in this list originate from one sample, sequenced in a study of identifying expanded T cells in peripheral blood. The table came from immunoSEQ multiplex PCR; TCRdb's copy has only in-frame clones and leaves some out. The sample carries 85,000 to 100,000 clones, roughly 88% recorded once. The sequencing sample was made of blood. Receptors originate from a person between 18 and 75 years old in good health.

This chain uses TRBV7-2 with TRBJ2-1, with 7 positions matching TRBD1. Germline values: CDR1 SGHTA, CDR2 FQGNSA. The CDR3 is made up of 16 amino acids. V lost 3 bases, J lost 4 bases, and 9 bases stayed unmatched. CDR3 sequence reads: CASSFPGQETYNEQFF. Written as DNA, the CDR3 is TGTGCCAGCAGCTTCCCCGGACAGGAGACTTACAATGAGCAGTTCTTC.

This clone occurred a few times. The chain joins TRBV2 to TRBJ1-1, with 7 bases that match TRBD1. V shed 6 bases and J 4 bases; nucleotides not matched to a gene: 2. CDR3 length: 12 amino acids. CDR1 and CDR2 from the germline V gene are SNHLY and FYNNEI. CDR3 amino acids: CASRSGGTEAFF. CDR3 bases: TGTGCCAGCAGGTCAGGGGGCACTGAAGCTTTCTTT.

The V gene is TRBV5-4, the J gene TRBJ2-7, with 8 bases identical to TRBD2. V shed 5 bases, J shed 6 bases, and the junction held 13 bases outside the gene matches. CDR3 length equals 15 residues. CDR1 is SGHNT and CDR2 is YYREEE in the germline V gene (reference sequence). CDR3 amino acids: CASSSPGRGGFEQYF. The DNA of the CDR3 is TGTGCCAGCAGTTCTCCAGGTCGGGGGGGATTCGAGCAGTACTTC.

This chain joins TRBV4-3 and TRBJ2-7; TRBD2 aligns across 9 bases. CDR1 LGHNA and CDR2 YSLEER come from the germline V gene. The V segment lost 0 bases and the J segment 7 bases; nucleotides outside the gene matches: 7. The CDR3 contains 15 residues. The CDR3 nucleotides read TGCGCCAGCAGCCAAGATCCGGCTCTAGCGGGGGAGCAGTACTTC. It translates to CASSQDPALAGEQYF.

The chain has TRBV6-1 and TRBJ2-1; 12 nucleotides align to TRBD2. Germline CDR1 and CDR2: MNHNS and SASEGT. The CDR3 has 14 residues. The V gene end was trimmed by 7 bases and the J gene end by 7 bases; junction bases not matched to a gene: 5. CDR3 loop: CASMRLAGVNEQFF. Written as DNA, the CDR3 is TGTGCCAGCATGCGACTAGCGGGAGTGAATGAGCAGTTCTTC.

The chain is built from TRBV2 and TRBJ1-2, with D tentatively TRBD1 (6 bases). In germline, CDR1 is SNHLY, CDR2 FYNNEI. The CDR3 covers 13 residues. Trimming removed 4 bases from V and 4 bases from J, with 10 bases in between. Here the CDR3 DNA reads TGTGCCAGCAGTGGAAACAGGGCCTATGGCTACACCTTC. Translated: CASSGNRAYGYTF.

This chain joins TRBV7-6 and TRBJ2-5; D is possibly TRBD1 or TRBD2 (5 bases each). The CDR3 is made up of 17 amino acids. Trimming took 1 base from V and 3 from J, leaving 18 bases between them. The V gene's germline CDR1 is SGHVS and CDR2 FNYEAQ. CDR3 residues: CASSLDGRELTKETQYF. CDR3 coding DNA: TGTGCCAGCAGCTTAGATGGCAGGGAGTTAACTAAAGAGACCCAGTACTTC.

The CDR3 sequence is CASSLSRGRLNEQFF. The CDR3 nucleotides read TGTGCCAGCAGCTTGTCCAGGGGGCGTCTTAATGAGCAGTTCTTC. The rearrangement uses TRBV11-3 and TRBJ2-1, with 8 bases that match TRBD1. CDR3 length: 15 amino acids. Germline lookup yields CDR1 SGHNT and CDR2 YENEEA. Trimming at V came to 3 bases and at J to 7 bases, leaving 8 bases not matched to a gene.

The genes are TRBV2 and TRBJ1-2; tentatively, D is TRBD1 (5 bases). There are 14 residues in the CDR3. The V end lost 3 bases, the J end lost 6 bases, and 14 bases lay between the germline ends. Germline values: CDR1 SNHLY, CDR2 FYNNEI. The CDR3 reads CASSEQGYAHGYTF. The CDR3 DNA follows: TGTGCCAGCAGTGAGCAGGGATACGCCCATGGCTACACCTTC.

The rearrangement uses TRBV7-8 and TRBJ1-2; D gene unclear. V lost 1 base and J lost 5, with 14 bases in between. This CDR3 is built from 15 residues. Looked up from germline, CDR1 is SGHVS and CDR2 is FQNEAQ. Here the CDR3 DNA reads TGTGCCAGCAGCTTAGGGGCTAGACCAGAGTATGGCTACACCTTC. Translating it yields CASSLGARPEYGYTF.

The chain joins TRBV5-1 to TRBJ1-4, with D tentatively TRBD1 (6 bases). Germline V gene sequence: CDR1 SGHRS, CDR2 YFSETQ. The CDR3 spans 16 residues. V shed 4 bases and J shed 7 bases, with 20 bases lying between them. Here the CDR3 DNA reads TGCGCCAGCAGCGCGGGGACAACTCTCTTGGGTGAAAAACTGTTTTTT. This gives the protein CASSAGTTLLGEKLFF.

The chain couples TRBV6-1 to TRBJ1-4; D gene unclear. V was cut by 1 base and J by 8 bases, with 8 bases left in between. CDR3 length equals 13 residues. Germline-derived CDR1 and CDR2 are MNHNS and SASEGT. The CDR3 nucleotides are TGTGCCAGCAGTGAAGTAAGGTTCGAAAAACTGTTTTTT. Its translation: CASSEVRFEKLFF.

This chain joins TRBV10-2 and TRBJ1-6; 8 positions match TRBD1. The CDR3 runs to 15 residues. Germline CDR1 is WSHSY and CDR2 is SAAADI. V was clipped by 0 bases and J by 9 bases; unmatched bases: 4. CDR3: CASSESWTGSSPLHF. The CDR3 DNA is TGCGCCAGCAGTGAGTCCTGGACAGGGAGTTCACCCCTCCACTTT.

The chain is built from TRBV19 and TRBJ2-5; 9 bases are a match to TRBD1. Unmatched junction bases numbered 2, after V lost 1 base and J lost 5 bases. The CDR3 covers 14 residues. The V gene's germline CDR1 is LNHDA and CDR2 SQIVND (reference sequence). CDR3 loop: CASSIVGQGETQYF. CDR3 bases: TGTGCCAGTAGTATAGTAGGACAGGGGGAGACCCAGTACTTC.

Notes on this clone: This specimen includes other DNA sequences encoding the same CDR3. V is TRBV28 and J is TRBJ2-7; D unclear. The germline V gene encodes CDR1 MDHEN and CDR2 SYDVKM. The CDR3 runs to 12 residues. Trimming cost V 5 bases and J 4 bases, with 9 bases left between them. The CDR3 spells CASSLPRYEQYF. The DNA for the CDR3 is TGTGCCAGCAGTCTCCCCCGGTACGAGCAGTACTTC.

The CDR3 is CAWKLSTHTGELFF. The CDR3 DNA follows: TGTGCCTGGAAGTTGTCGACACATACCGGGGAGCTGTTTTTT. J is TRBJ2-2 and V is TRBV30; unclear D gene. The CDR3 extends over 14 amino acids. V was shortened by 4 bases and J by 5 bases, with 14 bases between the two germline ends. Germline values: CDR1 GTSNPN, CDR2 SVGIG (reference sequence).

This clone was seen just once. V and J are TRBV5-1 and TRBJ1-5; no definite D call. The V gene's germline CDR1 is SGHRS and CDR2 YFSETQ. The CDR3 spans 13 residues. V gave up 2 bases and J gave up 0 bases, with 3 bases separating them. CDR3 loop: CASSLHSNQPQHF. In DNA, the CDR3 is TGCGCCAGCAGCTTACATAGCAATCAGCCCCAGCATTTT.